This T cell receptor (beta chain) was observed in a study of T cell responses to AZD1222 COVID-19 vaccine. CDR3 length: 16 amino acids. After removal of 5 bases from V and 0 bases from J, the junction contained 9 bases not matched to a gene. CDR1 and CDR2 (germline): SGHRS, YFSETQ. Study results and limitations: Donors were largely white British and mainly female; clonal diversity was possibly underestimated. Unmutated regions of variants are reportedly targeted by nearly half of spike-specific TCRs. Vaccine-associated CD4 TCRs spanned spike, dominant at 160-218 and 743-854. Repertoire samples came only from after the peak T cell response.

Regarding this clone: What it recognizes is unknown.

Sequencing used immunoSEQ multiplex PCR; TCRdb keeps in-frame clones, though not all of them. Here the sample spans over 150,000 clones, more than 80% being singletons. The rearrangement uses TRBV5-1 and TRBJ2-5, with 8 bases aligning to TRBD2. The sequence was collected from an adult in good health. The source material was peripheral blood, sampled on day 0 of AZD1222 vaccination. CDR3 nucleotides: TGCGCCAGCAGAAGGGCGGGGGGCCGGTACCAAGAGACCCAGTACTTC. It specifies CASRRAGGRYQETQYF.